The 16 T cell receptor beta chains below come from one sample, sequenced in a study of pediatric ulcerative colitis. TCRdb keeps only in-frame clones here, not all; method: immunoSEQ multiplex PCR. The data contain 35,000 to 45,000 clones, less than 90% of them singletons. Sequencing was performed on blood. Receptor source: a girl under 18 with moderate ulcerative colitis.

J is TRBJ2-7 and V is TRBV2; a weak D match, TRBD2 (7 bases). Germline CDR1 SNHLY, CDR2 FYNNEI. The CDR3 extends over 12 amino acids. Trimming left V 7 bases short and J 3 bases short, with 10 bases between. The CDR3 region is CASTGGLYEQYF. Here the CDR3 DNA reads TGTGCCAGCACCGGGGGGCTCTACGAGCAGTACTTC.

The CDR3, as DNA: TGCGCCAGCAGCCAAGCTGATAGGACCGTAGATACGCAGTATTTT. It specifies CASSQADRTVDTQYF. This sequence joins TRBV4-1 and TRBJ2-3; D remains unclear. The CDR3 loop spans 15 amino acids. Deletions cut 1 base from V and 5 bases from J, with 13 bases between. CDR1 is MGHRA and CDR2 is YSYEKL in the germline V gene.

The chain uses TRBV30 and TRBJ1-1; D perhaps matches TRBD1 (5 bases). The CDR3 is 13 residues long. Trimming removed 5 bases from V and 2 bases from J, with 12 bases in between. CDR1 is GTSNPN, CDR2 SVGIG, per germline (reference sequence). The DNA for the CDR3 is TGTGCCTGGTTGGGGCAGGGAAACACTGAAGCTTTCTTT. Its protein is CAWLGQGNTEAFF.

V gene TRBV11-2 combines with J gene TRBJ2-7; 9 positions match TRBD2. The ends lost 0 bases at V and 3 bases at J; junction bases unmatched: 3. The CDR3 runs 15 residues. The germline gives CDR1 SGHAT, CDR2 FQNNGV. CDR3 sequence (DNA): TGTGCCAGCAGCTTAGAAGCTAGCGGGAACTACGAGCAGTACTTC. It encodes CASSLEASGNYEQYF.

DNA of the CDR3: TGTGCCAGTAGTTCCAAGACTAGCGGGGGGGCCGCCGGGGAGCTGTTTTTT. The encoded protein is CASSSKTSGGAAGELFF. V and J are TRBV19 and TRBJ2-2, with 14 bases fitting TRBD2. V lost 5 bases, J lost 6 bases, and 8 bases stayed unmatched. CDR1 is LNHDA, CDR2 SQIVND, per germline (reference sequence). CDR3 size: 17 residues.

The rearrangement joins TRBV4-1 to TRBJ2-3; D is unresolved. The CDR3 sequence is 13 residues long. Germline V lookup: CDR1 MGHRA, CDR2 YSYEKL. Trimming shortened V by 3 bases and J by 2 bases, and 6 bases separated the two germline ends. The CDR3 DNA reads as TGCGCCAGCAGCCACGTTTACACAGATACGCAGTATTTT. This encodes CASSHVYTDTQYF.

V is TRBV5-1 and J is TRBJ2-3; no clear D. V shed 1 base and J shed 2 bases, with 2 bases lying between them. The V gene's germline CDR1 is SGHRS and CDR2 YFSETQ. The CDR3 is made up of 12 amino acids. CDR3: CASSLLTDTQYF. CDR3 DNA: TGCGCCAGCAGCTTGCTCACAGATACGCAGTATTTT.

The chain carries TRBV6-5 and TRBJ1-1; D is unclear. Germline V lookup: CDR1 MNHEY, CDR2 SVGAGI. The CDR3 sequence is 16 residues long. V lost 0 bases, J lost 1 base, and 12 bases lay in between. CDR3 nucleotides: TGTGCCAGCAGTTACTCGGCCTCTTCATGGAACACTGAAGCTTTCTTT. Protein: CASSYSASSWNTEAFF.

This clone was detected only once. The chain links TRBV6-1 to TRBJ2-4, with D possibly TRBD1 on 6 matching bases. The germline V gene has CDR1 MNHNS and CDR2 SASEGT. This CDR3 spans 15 amino acids. V lost 0 bases and J lost 6, with 12 bases in between. CDR3 region: CASSEAPGEGNIQYF. The CDR3 DNA is TGTGCCAGCAGTGAAGCGCCAGGGGAAGGAAACATTCAGTACTTC.

The chain recombines TRBV25-1 with TRBJ1-2, with D unresolved. This CDR3 is built from 13 residues. Germline CDR1 reads MGHDK; CDR2 reads SYGVNS. Trimming removed 7 bases at V and 2 bases at J, with 11 bases between. CDR3 nucleotide sequence: TGTGCCAGCACTCTGGGTCAAAACTATGGCTACACCTTC. Its translation is CASTLGQNYGYTF.

V gene TRBV6-1 combines with J gene TRBJ1-3; 8 bases map to TRBD1. The CDR3 consists of 19 residues. CDR1 is MNHNS and CDR2 is SASEGT in the germline V gene. Germline trimming cut 4 bases from V and 4 bases from J; bases unmatched to any gene: 18. This CDR3 reads CASSANALDRVRVGNTIYF. In nucleotides, the CDR3 is TGTGCCAGCAGTGCCAACGCGTTGGACAGGGTCCGTGTGGGAAACACCATATATTTT.

The chain recombines TRBV5-1 with TRBJ2-1; D could derive from TRBD1 or TRBD2 (5 bases each). The germline CDR1 and CDR2 sequences are SGHRS and YFSETQ. The CDR3 contains 16 residues. The V end lost 0 bases, the J end lost 0 bases, and 10 bases lay between the germline ends. CDR3 DNA sequence: TGCGCCAGCAGCTTGGGAGGGGCCCTCTCCTACAATGAGCAGTTCTTC. Translation gives CASSLGGALSYNEQFF.

This chain uses TRBV18 with TRBJ2-7; D is possibly TRBD1 (6 bases). Germline assignment: CDR1 KGHSH and CDR2 LQKENI. V was shortened by 3 bases and J by 0 bases, with 15 bases between the two germline ends. The CDR3 loop spans 16 amino acids. CDR3 DNA sequence: TGTGCCAGCTCACCCATAGGGACAACTACCTCCTACGAGCAGTACTTC. Its translation is CASSPIGTTTSYEQYF.

The chain employs TRBV27 and TRBJ2-2, with TRBD1 as a possible D gene (5 bases). Germline loops: CDR1 MNHEY, CDR2 SMNVEV (reference sequence). This CDR3 has 14 residues. V lost 10 bases and J lost 1, with 13 bases in between. The CDR3 loop is CATLDILNTGELFF. CDR3 DNA: TGTGCCACTCTGGACATTTTGAACACCGGGGAGCTGTTTTTT.

This clone is medium-sized by share. The rearrangement joins TRBV4-1 to TRBJ1-5; no definite D call. The V end was cut by 0 bases, the J end by 3 bases, with 12 bases between. This CDR3 comprises 16 residues. Germline loops: CDR1 MGHRA, CDR2 YSYEKL. CDR3 in DNA: TGCGCCAGCAGCCAAGAGACAACAATCCTCAATCAGCCCCAGCATTTT. Residues: CASSQETTILNQPQHF.

The table lists this clone with a few counts. The genes are TRBV29-1 and TRBJ2-2; maybe TRBD1 (5 bases). Germline CDR1 and CDR2: SQVTM and ANQGSEA. Trimming cost V 6 bases and J 0 bases, with 11 bases left between them. The CDR3 is 14 amino acids. CDR3 bases: TGCAGCGTCACTACAGGAACGAACACCGGGGAGCTGTTTTTT. It encodes CSVTTGTNTGELFF.